This TCR beta chain came from a study of lymphopenia after photon versus proton radiotherapy. Study results and limitations: After the lymphocyte nadir, photon-treated repertoires showed oligoclonal expansion, especially of CD8+ Temra cells. Proton therapy kept repertoires fairly stable, unlike photons, which gained effector/memory cells.

Using immunoSEQ multiplex PCR, the repertoire was profiled, and TCRdb retains in-frame clones only, with some absent. The repertoire holds 70,000 to 95,000 clones, with 80% to 90% as singletons. CDR1 is MNHEY, CDR2 SMNVEV, per germline (reference sequence). The V and J ends lost 2 bases and 3 bases respectively, with 11 bases between them. This CDR3 is built from 16 residues. Concerning this clone itself: Its antigen is as yet unknown.

Sequences were derived from peripheral blood, sampled from a patient treated with proton-based radiotherapy. The chain uses TRBV27 and TRBJ2-6; tentatively, D is TRBD1 (5 bases). This TCR came from a man aged 55 to 70 with pancreatic cancer. The CDR3 sequence: CASSLIGAFGANVLTF. The DNA of the CDR3 is TGTGCCAGCAGTTTAATAGGGGCTTTTGGGGCCAACGTCCTGACTTTC.